This TCR beta chain was sequenced in a study of shared clonotypes between healthy human individuals. Study conclusions and caveats: The study found roughly 5% of naive CD4 clonotypes shared across a few donors.

Turning to this clone: Its antigen is still unknown. Other DNA variants within this sample encode the same CDR3.

Several immunoSEQ plates received, in even portions, the genomic DNA of each subset. Sequencing used immunoSEQ multiplex PCR; TCRdb keeps in-frame clones, though not all of them. Among about 2 million clones, 85% to 95% were seen once, and the ten largest hold 1.2%. Positively selected for CCR7, the CD45RO-negative cells used as naive CD8 cells excluded terminally differentiated effector memory CD45RA+ cells. Adult Caucasians living in Nashville, Tennessee made up all of the donors. CDR1 is SEHNR, CDR2 FQNEAQ, per germline (reference sequence). CDR3 size: 14 residues. V shed 1 base and J shed 1 base, with 6 bases lying between them.

Input material: naive CD8+ T cells sorted from blood. The sequence was obtained from a man between 18 and 35 years old in good health. V gene TRBV7-9 combines with J gene TRBJ2-3; perhaps TRBD1 as D (5 bases). The chain's CDR3 is CASSLETGTDTQYF. The CDR3 DNA is TGTGCCAGCAGCTTAGAGACAGGCACAGATACGCAGTATTTT.